The 26 T cell receptor beta chains below come from one sample, sequenced in a study of neoadjuvant anti-PD-1 for oral cavity cancer. The table came from immunoSEQ multiplex PCR; TCRdb's copy has only in-frame clones and leaves some out. This sample has 6,700 or so clones, with around 73% found just once. This sample comprised PBMCs, obtained before nivolumab (anti-PD-1) treatment. These receptors all stem from a person between 35 and 79 years old with oral cavity squamous cell carcinoma.

This chain uses TRBV19 with TRBJ1-1, with 10 bases fitting TRBD1. Per the germline V gene, CDR1 is LNHDA and CDR2 is SQIVND (reference sequence). The CDR3 runs 16 residues. After removal of 5 bases from V and 5 bases from J, the junction contained 11 bases not matched to a gene. The CDR3 protein is CASSPRDRGRGTEAFF. CDR3 sequence (DNA): TGTGCCAGTAGTCCTCGAGACAGGGGGCGAGGGACTGAAGCTTTCTTT. Combining the CDR3 with reference TRBV19 and TRBJ1-1 gives the whole variable domain DGGITQSPKYLFRKEGQNVTLSCEQNLNHDAMYWYRQDPGQGLRLIYYSQIVNDFQKGDIAEGYSVSREKKESFPLTVTSAQKNPTAFYLCASSPRDRGRGTEAFFGQGTRLTVV.

The chain joins TRBV5-1 to TRBJ1-1; 7 bases match TRBD1. Germline V lookup: CDR1 SGHRS, CDR2 YFSETQ. The CDR3 spans 14 residues. The V segment lost 4 bases and the J segment 5 bases; nucleotides outside the gene matches: 8. As DNA, the CDR3 is TGCGCCAGCAGCATGACAGGGTTGCGGACTGAAGCTTTCTTT. Protein sequence: CASSMTGLRTEAFF.

The chain links TRBV6-1 to TRBJ1-5, with no clear D. The V and J ends lost 2 bases and 3 bases respectively, with 8 bases between them. The germline CDR1 and CDR2 sequences are MNHNS and SASEGT. The CDR3 extends over 14 amino acids. This CDR3 is CASSEIRNNQPQHF. The CDR3 DNA reads TGTGCCAGCAGTGAAATCCGGAACAATCAGCCCCAGCATTTT.

The V gene is TRBV2, the J gene TRBJ1-6; 7 bases agree with TRBD1. Germline values: CDR1 SNHLY, CDR2 FYNNEI. The CDR3 sequence is 15 residues long. V lost 3 bases and J lost 4; bases outside the gene matches: 3. The CDR3 region is CASSDGDSYNSPLHF. CDR3 nucleotides: TGTGCCAGCAGTGATGGGGACAGTTATAATTCACCCCTCCACTTT.

This chain connects TRBV4-2 to TRBJ2-7; D is unresolved. The CDR3 totals 15 residues. V dropped 0 bases and J dropped 1 base, with 10 bases sitting between them. Germline V gene data show CDR1 as LGHNA and CDR2 as YNFKEQ. CDR3 DNA: TGTGCCAGCAGCCAAGATATTTATAGGTCCTACGAGCAGTACTTC. Protein: CASSQDIYRSYEQYF.

The chain recombines TRBV10-3 with TRBJ1-3; no clear D. Germline loops: CDR1 ENHRY, CDR2 SYGVKD. V was pared by 0 bases and J by 1 base, with 10 bases between. This CDR3 has 16 amino acids. As DNA, the CDR3 is TGTGCCATCAGTGAGTCCTTTTCCAGGTCTGGAAACACCATATATTTT. The encoded protein is CAISESFSRSGNTIYF.

This chain joins TRBV2 and TRBJ2-7; D is ambiguous. V was pared by 0 bases and J by 4 bases, with 16 bases between. The CDR3 extends over 16 amino acids. Germline loops: CDR1 SNHLY, CDR2 FYNNEI. The CDR3 DNA reads as TGTGCCAGCAGTGAAGCGGGCATCGACCTCGGATACGAGCAGTACTTC. Its translation: CASSEAGIDLGYEQYF.

The V gene is TRBV5-4, the J gene TRBJ2-2; no clear D gene. Per the germline V gene, CDR1 is SGHNT and CDR2 is YYREEE (reference sequence). V lost 0 bases and J lost 8, with 8 bases in between. The CDR3 is made up of 13 amino acids. The CDR3 nucleotides read TGTGCCAGCAGCTTGGTGGCGGCAGGGGAGCTGTTTTTT. Residues: CASSLVAAGELFF.

The gene calls are TRBV5-4 and TRBJ2-1; 11 nucleotides agree with TRBD1. This CDR3 is built from 15 residues. V trimming: 5 bases; J trimming: 5 bases; junction bases outside the gene matches: 6. Germline lookup yields CDR1 SGHNT and CDR2 YYREEE (reference sequence). The CDR3: CASRAGTGGNNEQFF. The CDR3 DNA reads as TGTGCCAGCAGAGCCGGGACAGGGGGAAACAATGAGCAGTTCTTC.

The gene calls are TRBV15 and TRBJ2-5, with 11 bases identical to TRBD2. The length of the CDR3 is 16 residues. CDR1 is LNHNV and CDR2 is YYDKDF in the germline V gene (reference sequence). The trim removed 2 bases at V and 7 bases at J, leaving 9 bases unmatched. The CDR3 sequence is CATSRTSGGSGGTQYF. CDR3 DNA: TGTGCCACCAGCAGAACTAGCGGGGGCTCAGGGGGGACCCAGTACTTC.

The V gene is TRBV27, the J gene TRBJ2-2; 9 bases agree with TRBD1. CDR1 MNHEY and CDR2 SMNVEV come from the germline V gene (reference sequence). Germline trimming cut 7 bases from V and 1 base from J; bases unmatched to any gene: 4. The CDR3 runs to 15 residues. The CDR3 region has the DNA TGTGCCAGCAACCCGACAGGGGGGAACACCGGGGAGCTGTTTTTT. Translation: CASNPTGGNTGELFF.

The chain employs TRBV10-3 and TRBJ2-3, with a weak D call TRBD1 (6 bases). The CDR3 runs 16 residues. Trimming left V 5 bases short and J 0 bases short, with 15 bases between. CDR1 ENHRY and CDR2 SYGVKD come from the germline V gene. Here the CDR3 DNA reads TGTGCCATCAGTTACTCGGACAGAGATAGCACAGATACGCAGTATTTT. Its translation is CAISYSDRDSTDTQYF.

This clone was counted only a few times. J is TRBJ2-5 and V is TRBV19; 7 bases align to TRBD1. Germline CDR1 and CDR2: LNHDA and SQIVND (reference sequence). With 5 bases clipped from V and 5 bases from J, the junction kept 14 bases outside the gene matches. The CDR3 runs 16 residues. The CDR3 here is CASSGTTGVFGETQYF. CDR3 coding DNA: TGTGCCAGTAGTGGGACCACAGGGGTTTTCGGGGAGACCCAGTACTTC.

This chain uses TRBV5-5 with TRBJ2-4; D gene uncertain. Per the germline V gene, CDR1 is SGHKS and CDR2 is YYEKEE (reference sequence). V lost 6 bases and J 5 bases, leaving 9 bases between the germline ends. The CDR3 totals 12 residues. CDR3 region: CASTPRENIQYF. CDR3 in DNA: TGTGCCAGCACCCCCCGGGAAAACATTCAGTACTTC.

This clone was observed once. The V call is TRBV4-3, the J call TRBJ2-3; D could derive from TRBD1 or TRBD2 (6 bases each). The length of the CDR3 is 16 residues. V was clipped by 0 bases and J by 1 base, with 11 bases between them. Germline CDR1 is LGHNA and CDR2 is YSLEER. The CDR3 nucleotides read TGCGCCAGCAGCCAAGAACGGGGGCGGGGCACAGATACGCAGTATTTT. Its protein is CASSQERGRGTDTQYF.

The table lists this clone with a few counts. The V call is TRBV13, the J call TRBJ2-7; 7 bases are a match to TRBD2. The CDR3 loop spans 16 amino acids. After removal of 4 bases from V and 2 bases from J, the junction contained 11 bases not matched to a gene. CDR1 and CDR2 from the germline V gene are PRHDT and FYEKMQ (reference sequence). The CDR3 region has the DNA TGTGCCAGCAGCTCCGCTGGGGCTAGCGGAACCTACGAGCAGTACTTC. Amino acid sequence: CASSSAGASGTYEQYF.

The chain recombines TRBV4-1 with TRBJ2-5; TRBD2 agrees at 7 bases. The CDR3 loop spans 18 amino acids. V lost 1 base, J lost 1 base, and 12 bases stayed unmatched. Germline-derived CDR1 and CDR2 are MGHRA and YSYEKL. CDR3 protein: CASSQGHGAAGSQETQYF. The DNA of the CDR3 is TGCGCCAGCAGCCAAGGACATGGGGCAGCGGGGAGCCAAGAGACCCAGTACTTC.

This clone came up once. The chain carries TRBV7-2 and TRBJ2-7, with 10 positions matching TRBD2. The ends lost 5 bases at V and 2 bases at J; junction bases unmatched: 3. The CDR3 totals 14 residues. Germline loops: CDR1 SGHTA, CDR2 FQGNSA. CDR3 region: CASSPTSGTYEQYF. CDR3 sequence (DNA): TGTGCCAGCAGCCCCACTAGCGGGACCTACGAGCAGTACTTC. The full variable domain, rest sourced from reference TRBV7-2 and TRBJ2-7, is GAGVSQSPSNKVTEKGKDVELRCDPISGHTALYWYRQSLGQGLEFLIYFQGNSAPDKSGLPSDRFSAERTGGSVSTLTIQRTQQEDSAVYLCASSPTSGTYEQYFGPGTRLTVT.

This chain joins TRBV20-1 and TRBJ2-5, with a tentative D call TRBD2 (5 bases). V was pared by 5 bases and J by 5 bases, with 9 bases between. Germline V CDR1 and CDR2: DFQATT, SNEGSKA (reference sequence). The CDR3 totals 11 residues. CDR3 nucleotide sequence: TGCAGTGCTGTTAGCGCGGAGACCCAGTACTTC. The encoded protein is CSAVSAETQYF.

This sequence joins TRBV29-1 and TRBJ2-2; the match to TRBD1 covers 8 bases. The CDR3 spans 13 residues. V gave up 6 bases and J gave up 6 bases; unmatched junction bases: 6. Germline CDR1 SQVTM, CDR2 ANQGSEA. The CDR3 DNA reads TGCAGCGTCCGATTACAGGGGGCCGGGGAGCTGTTTTTT. It is translated as CSVRLQGAGELFF.

The V call is TRBV2, the J call TRBJ1-2, with 11 bases matching TRBD1. The junction had 15 bases not matched to a gene; V was cut back by 6 bases and J by 9 bases. This CDR3 spans 16 amino acids. Germline V gene sequence: CDR1 SNHLY, CDR2 FYNNEI. CDR3 sequence: CASSLSPGQGGLSYTF. CDR3 DNA: TGTGCCAGCAGCCTAAGTCCGGGACAGGGGGGGTTAAGCTACACCTTC.

This clone was seen only once. The rearrangement joins TRBV20-1 to TRBJ2-7; possible D gene TRBD2, 5 bases. The CDR3 length is 11 residues. The germline gives CDR1 DFQATT, CDR2 SNEGSKA (reference sequence). The V and J ends lost 3 bases and 6 bases respectively, with 9 bases between them. The CDR3 loop is CSASRTVEQYF. The CDR3 DNA sequence: TGCAGTGCTAGCCGGACTGTCGAGCAGTACTTC.

The chain's CDR3 is CATRWGASSGEQYF. The CDR3 DNA reads TGTGCCACCAGGTGGGGGGCGAGTTCCGGGGAGCAGTACTTC. The chain uses TRBV7-2 and TRBJ2-7, with D possibly called TRBD1 or TRBD2 (6 bases each). The CDR3 runs to 14 residues. V dropped 10 bases and J dropped 7 bases, with 23 bases sitting between them. Germline loops: CDR1 SGHTA, CDR2 FQGNSA.

The chain is built from TRBV7-6 and TRBJ1-6; TRBD1 agrees at 10 bases. Germline CDR1 is SGHVS and CDR2 is FNYEAQ. V lost 2 bases, J lost 7 bases, and 20 bases stayed unmatched. There are 21 residues in the CDR3. The CDR3 DNA sequence: TGTGCCAGCAGCTTAAGACCTAGCCCTGCACCCGGGACAGGGGAAAATTCACCCCTCCACTTT. Translating it yields CASSLRPSPAPGTGENSPLHF.

The V and J genes are TRBV6-1 and TRBJ2-5, with 11 bases lining up with TRBD2. Germline V CDR1 and CDR2: MNHNS, SASEGT. V lost 3 bases and J lost 2; bases outside the gene matches: 8. The CDR3 spans 17 residues. CDR3: CASSDPLAGASQETQYF. DNA of the CDR3: TGTGCCAGCAGTGACCCACTAGCGGGGGCCTCACAAGAGACCCAGTACTTC.

V usage is TRBV30 and J usage is TRBJ1-6, with no clear D. The CDR3 totals 16 residues. The germline V and J ends were trimmed by 3 bases and 0 bases, with 12 bases remaining between them. Germline CDR1 reads GTSNPN; CDR2 reads SVGIG (reference sequence). In DNA, the CDR3 is TGTGCCTGGAGCGTCAGGATGAGCTCCTATAATTCACCCCTCCACTTT. It is translated as CAWSVRMSSYNSPLHF.